These 30 T cell receptor beta chains were sequenced from one sample in a study of blood T cell repertoires in COVID-19. TCRdb's table, derived via immunoSEQ multiplex PCR, lists solely in-frame clones and lacks some. The sample lists 200,000 to 250,000 clones; 88% were seen once. Material for sequencing was peripheral blood. These receptors were obtained from a man aged 18 to 29 with active or convalescent COVID-19.

The genes are TRBV28 and TRBJ2-1; D is undetermined. The germline gives CDR1 MDHEN, CDR2 SYDVKM. The CDR3 runs to 15 residues. With 8 bases removed from V and 6 bases from J, the gap between germline ends came to 20 bases. The CDR3 loop is CASGLPSSFGNEQFF. For the CDR3, the DNA is TGTGCCAGCGGCCTCCCCTCCTCATTTGGCAATGAGCAGTTCTTC.

The chain uses TRBV5-1 and TRBJ1-2; 8 nucleotides line up with TRBD1. Germline V lookup: CDR1 SGHRS, CDR2 YFSETQ. Trimming cost V 4 bases and J 2 bases; bases outside gene matches: 10. CDR3 length equals 16 residues. The CDR3 DNA follows: TGCGCCAGCAGCCCTCAGGGGGCGGGAGTGAACTATGGCTACACCTTC. This sequence encodes CASSPQGAGVNYGYTF.

V usage is TRBV5-1 and J usage is TRBJ2-5; D might be TRBD1 (5 bases). The ends were cut back, 0 bases at V and 3 bases at J, with 6 bases in the middle. The germline CDR1 and CDR2 sequences are SGHRS and YFSETQ. CDR3 length equals 13 residues. DNA of the CDR3: TGCGCCAGCAGCTTGGCCAGGGAAGAGACCCAGTACTTC. Protein product: CASSLAREETQYF.

This clone has a single count. The chain has TRBV19 and TRBJ2-2, with 7 bases aligning to TRBD1. The CDR3 is 16 residues long. Germline-derived CDR1 and CDR2 are LNHDA and SQIVND (reference sequence). The V and J ends lost 8 bases and 5 bases, in that order; junction bases with no gene match: 14. Here the CDR3 reads CASERPTGIGTGELFF. CDR3 DNA: TGTGCCAGTGAGAGACCGACAGGGATCGGGACCGGGGAGCTGTTTTTT.

The chain links TRBV18 to TRBJ2-5; TRBD2 matches 7 bases. Germline V CDR1 and CDR2: KGHSH, LQKENI. V lost 4 bases to trimming and J lost 2 bases; unmatched junction nucleotides: 4. The CDR3 has 14 amino acids. CDR3 nucleotide sequence: TGTGCCAGCTCACTAGCGGGCGCACAAGAGACCCAGTACTTC. It specifies CASSLAGAQETQYF. The variable domain in full, completed from reference TRBV18 and TRBJ2-5, reads NAGVMQNPRHLVRRRGQEARLRCSPMKGHSHVYWYRQLPEEGLKFMVYLQKENIIDESGMPKERFSAEFPKEGPSILRIQQVVRGDSAAYFCASSLAGAQETQYFGPGTRLLVL.

This clone was detected only once. This chain uses TRBV6-2 or TRBV6-3 with TRBJ2-7, with no clear D. This CDR3 has 15 amino acids. Trimming took 3 bases from V and 2 from J, leaving 14 bases between them. Germline V gene sequence: CDR1 MNHEY, CDR2 SVGEGT. CDR3 DNA sequence: TGTGCCAGCAGTTATCGGTCGCAACCTCCCTACGAGCAGTACTTC. Protein: CASSYRSQPPYEQYF.

The gene calls are TRBV7-2 and TRBJ1-3; D may be TRBD1 (6 bases). In germline, CDR1 is SGHTA, CDR2 FQGNSA. This CDR3 region has 16 residues. V shed 5 bases and J shed 0 bases, with 14 bases lying between them. CDR3 nucleotides: TGTGCCAGCAGCCCCTGGACAGCCAGCTCTGGAAACACCATATATTTT. Its protein is CASSPWTASSGNTIYF.

V and J are TRBV15 and TRBJ2-1, with D hard to call. Looked up from germline, CDR1 is LNHNV and CDR2 is YYDKDF (reference sequence). The CDR3 has 15 residues. The V gene lost 0 bases and the J gene lost 6 bases, with 12 bases spanning the gap. The CDR3 is CATSRDGNEFNEQFF. Written as DNA, the CDR3 is TGTGCCACCAGCAGAGATGGTAACGAGTTCAATGAGCAGTTCTTC.

The rearrangement links TRBV5-1 to TRBJ1-4, with D perhaps TRBD1 (5 bases). V was pared by 3 bases and J by 0 bases, with 9 bases between. This CDR3 comprises 15 residues. Germline CDR1 reads SGHRS; CDR2 reads YFSETQ. The CDR3 sequence is CASSSGGTTNEKLFF. The CDR3 nucleotides read TGCGCCAGCAGCTCCGGGGGGACAACTAATGAAAAACTGTTTTTT.

The gene calls are TRBV10-1 and TRBJ2-7; TRBD2 agrees at 7 bases. Trimming removed 6 bases from V and 3 bases from J; junction bases left unmatched: 5. Germline values: CDR1 WNHNN, CDR2 SYGVQD (reference sequence). The CDR3 is made up of 13 amino acids. CDR3 coding DNA: TGCGCCAGCAGCCCTAGCGGTTTCTACGAGCAGTACTTC. Its protein product is CASSPSGFYEQYF.

The chain is built from TRBV11-2 and TRBJ1-6, with a tentative D call TRBD1 (5 bases). V lost 1 base to trimming and J lost 5 bases, with 9 bases between them. The CDR3 covers 15 residues. The germline V gene has CDR1 SGHAT and CDR2 FQNNGV. For the CDR3, the DNA is TGTGCCAGCAGCTTAGCGGGGGGGAATAATTCACCCCTCCACTTT. Its translation: CASSLAGGNNSPLHF. The full variable domain, in which reference TRBV11-2 and TRBJ1-6 provide the parts outside the CDR3, is EAGVAQSPRYKIIEKRQSVAFWCNPISGHATLYWYQQILGQGPKLLIQFQNNGVVDDSQLPKDRFSAERLKGVDSTLKIQPAKLEDSAVYLCASSLAGGNNSPLHFGNGTRLTVT.

This chain joins TRBV5-8 and TRBJ1-3; D may be TRBD1 (5 bases). CDR1 and CDR2 (germline): SGHTS, YDEGEE. V shed 1 base and J shed 0 bases, with 8 bases lying between them. The CDR3 runs 15 residues. The CDR3 protein is CASSLKGLSGNTIYF. In nucleotides, the CDR3 is TGTGCCAGCAGCTTGAAGGGACTCTCTGGAAACACCATATATTTT.

V and J are TRBV28 and TRBJ2-7; D may be TRBD1 (8 bases). CDR3 size: 13 residues. Germline values: CDR1 MDHEN, CDR2 SYDVKM. The V end lost 1 base, the J end lost 6 bases, and 10 bases lay between the germline ends. The CDR3 DNA is TGTGCCAGCAGTTTATACAGGGGGGGCGAGCAGTACTTC. As protein: CASSLYRGGEQYF.

This CDR3 reads CASSWGQGTGNTIYF. CDR3 sequence (DNA): TGTGCCAGCAGCTGGGGACAGGGGACTGGAAACACCATATATTTT. The chain carries TRBV7-6 and TRBJ1-3; 10 bases fit TRBD1. V was pared by 4 bases and J by 2 bases, with 2 bases of the junction left unmatched. The germline V gene encodes CDR1 SGHVS and CDR2 FNYEAQ. There are 15 residues in the CDR3.

J is TRBJ1-2 and V is TRBV4-2; D possibly corresponds to TRBD1 (5 bases). Per the germline V gene, CDR1 is LGHNA and CDR2 is YNFKEQ. V lost 4 bases and J 4 bases, leaving 34 bases between the germline ends. The CDR3 extends over 21 amino acids. CDR3 amino acids: CASSLDDERGAGRRGVYGYTF. As DNA, the CDR3 is TGTGCCAGCAGCCTTGATGATGAGAGGGGCGCGGGACGTCGGGGAGTCTATGGCTACACCTTC.

This sequence joins TRBV14 and TRBJ2-1, with 14 bases matching TRBD2. Germline trimming cut 4 bases from V and 15 bases from J; bases unmatched to any gene: 11. CDR1 is SGHDN, CDR2 FVKESK, per germline. This CDR3 is built from 15 residues. This CDR3 reads CASSPGLAGVVPPFF. CDR3 in DNA: TGTGCCAGCAGCCCGGGACTAGCGGGAGTGGTCCCCCCGTTCTTC.

V is TRBV29-1 and J is TRBJ2-5, with D perhaps TRBD1 (5 bases). V was clipped by 4 bases and J by 1 base, with 10 bases between them. Germline CDR1 reads SQVTM; CDR2 reads ANQGSEA. This CDR3 is built from 13 residues. The CDR3 protein is CSVAWTSQETQYF. CDR3 DNA sequence: TGCAGCGTTGCATGGACATCCCAAGAGACCCAGTACTTC. Looking up the rest from reference TRBV29-1 and TRBJ2-5 gives the full variable domain: SAVISQKPSRDICQRGTSLTIQCQVDSQVTMMFWYRQQPGQSLTLIATANQGSEATYESGFVIDKFPISRPNLTFSTLTVSNMSPEDSSIYLCSVAWTSQETQYFGPGTRLLVL.

Only a few counts were recorded for this clone. The chain uses TRBV7-2 and TRBJ1-5; D may be TRBD1 (6 bases). V gave up 4 bases and J gave up 4 bases, with 8 bases separating them. The CDR3 extends over 13 amino acids. CDR1 and CDR2 from the germline V gene are SGHTA and FQGNSA. The CDR3 here is CASSSQGNQPQHF. DNA of the CDR3: TGTGCCAGCAGCTCCCAGGGGAATCAGCCCCAGCATTTT.

The DNA for the CDR3 is TGTGCCAGCAGTTCCGGGACTAGCGACAATGAGCAGTTCTTC. This encodes CASSSGTSDNEQFF. The genes are TRBV27 and TRBJ2-1; 10 nucleotides match TRBD2. The CDR3 runs to 14 residues. The ends lost 4 bases at V and 5 bases at J; junction bases unmatched: 2. From germline, CDR1 is MNHEY and CDR2 SMNVEV (reference sequence).

This clone is a singleton in its sample. The genes are TRBV5-6 and TRBJ2-3; 9 positions agree with TRBD1. CDR3 length: 19 residues. The J segment lost 2 bases and the V segment lost 3 bases, leaving 16 bases of the junction unmatched. Germline V gives CDR1 SGHDT, CDR2 YYEEEE. In nucleotides, the CDR3 is TGTGCCAGCAGCTCCCGGGACAGGGTTGTACTGCTTGACACAGATACGCAGTATTTT. Its translation is CASSSRDRVVLLDTDTQYF.

This chain joins TRBV25-1 and TRBJ2-7, with 8 bases identical to TRBD2. CDR3 length equals 15 residues. CDR1 is MGHDK, CDR2 SYGVNS, per germline. J gave up 4 bases and V 4 bases, and 9 bases lay outside the gene matches. The chain's CDR3 is CASSGLGTRAYEQYF. CDR3 in DNA: TGTGCCAGCAGTGGATTGGGGACTAGGGCGTACGAGCAGTACTTC.

The V call is TRBV12-5, the J call TRBJ1-5; 7 bases align to TRBD1. Germline V gene lookup returns CDR1 LGHNT and CDR2 FRNRAP. V lost 1 base to trimming and J lost 0 bases; unmatched junction nucleotides: 6. This CDR3 contains 17 residues. This chain's CDR3 is CASGLEQGRNSNQPQHF. The CDR3 bases are TGTGCTAGTGGTTTGGAACAGGGGCGGAATAGCAATCAGCCCCAGCATTTT.

The chain combines TRBV25-1 with TRBJ1-1, with D maybe TRBD1 (6 bases). Trimming cost V 4 bases and J 4 bases, with 13 bases left between them. Germline V gives CDR1 MGHDK, CDR2 SYGVNS. This CDR3 has 14 amino acids. CDR3 amino acids: CASSVTGQLTEAFF. The CDR3 bases are TGTGCCAGCAGTGTTACCGGACAGCTCACTGAAGCTTTCTTT.

Regarding this clone: The same CDR3 also results from other DNA sequences found in this sample. The chain uses TRBV4-2 and TRBJ2-7; TRBD1 agrees at 10 bases. CDR1 is LGHNA and CDR2 is YNFKEQ in the germline V gene. The CDR3 covers 15 residues. V trimming: 0 bases; J trimming: 1 base; junction bases outside the gene matches: 0. CDR3 coding DNA: TGTGCCAGCAGCCAAGAGGGACAGGGGTCCTACGAGCAGTACTTC. Translating gives CASSQEGQGSYEQYF.

The chain carries TRBV5-1 and TRBJ2-1; possible D gene TRBD1, 6 bases. The CDR3 totals 15 residues. V gave up 6 bases and J gave up 5 bases, with 18 bases separating them. Germline loops: CDR1 SGHRS, CDR2 YFSETQ. DNA of the CDR3: TGCGCCAGCACCCTTACCACAGGGTTTGACAATGAGCAGTTCTTC. Its protein product is CASTLTTGFDNEQFF.

The rearrangement uses TRBV7-9 and TRBJ1-2, with 12 nucleotides matching TRBD1. J gave up 8 bases and V 5 bases, and 9 bases lay outside the gene matches. Germline CDR1 is SEHNR and CDR2 is FQNEAQ (reference sequence). This CDR3 has 15 amino acids. The CDR3 DNA reads as TGTGCCAGCAGCGCCTGGGACAGGGGGCTACGAGGCTACACCTTC. Translated, it gives CASSAWDRGLRGYTF.

J is TRBJ1-5 and V is TRBV4-3, with no clear D. This CDR3 contains 15 residues. V lost 0 bases, J lost 1 base, and 7 bases lay in between. Germline V gene data show CDR1 as LGHNA and CDR2 as YSLEER. This CDR3 reads CASSQDTASNQPQHF. The DNA of the CDR3 is TGCGCCAGCAGCCAAGACACAGCAAGCAATCAGCCCCAGCATTTT.

This chain connects TRBV6-2 or TRBV6-3 to TRBJ1-5, with 7 bases fitting TRBD1. This CDR3 contains 13 residues. J lost 6 bases, V lost 5 bases, and 4 bases had no gene match. Germline CDR1 MNHEY, CDR2 SVGEGT. CDR3 sequence: CASSDRDGQPQHF. The CDR3 coding sequence is TGTGCCAGCAGTGACAGGGACGGTCAGCCCCAGCATTTT.

The count of this clone is one. The chain couples TRBV3-1 (or the pseudogene TRBV3-2) to TRBJ2-7; D remains unclear. The CDR3 runs to 13 residues. Trimming removed 4 bases from V and 0 bases from J, with 7 bases in between. Germline lookup yields CDR1 LGHDT and CDR2 YNNKEL (reference sequence). The CDR3 bases are TGTGCCAGCAGCCTTCCGAGCTCCTACGAGCAGTACTTC. This codes for CASSLPSSYEQYF.

V usage is TRBV4-1 and J usage is TRBJ1-5, with D hard to call. Germline-derived CDR1 and CDR2 are MGHRA and YSYEKL. The CDR3 totals 17 residues. V was shortened by 1 base and J by 1 base, with 14 bases between the two germline ends. The CDR3 DNA reads as TGCGCCAGCAGCCAAGCCCTCACCGGACTGAGCAATCAGCCCCAGCATTTT. This encodes CASSQALTGLSNQPQHF.